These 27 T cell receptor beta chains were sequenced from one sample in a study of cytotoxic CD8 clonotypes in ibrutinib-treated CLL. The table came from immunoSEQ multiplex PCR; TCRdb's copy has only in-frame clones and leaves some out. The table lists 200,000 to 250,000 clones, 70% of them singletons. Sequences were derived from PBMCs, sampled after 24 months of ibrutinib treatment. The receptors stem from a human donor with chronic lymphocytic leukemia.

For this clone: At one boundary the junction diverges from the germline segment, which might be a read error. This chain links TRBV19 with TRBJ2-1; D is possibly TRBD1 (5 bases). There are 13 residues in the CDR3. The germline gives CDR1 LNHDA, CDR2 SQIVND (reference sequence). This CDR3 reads CASSIAADNEQFF. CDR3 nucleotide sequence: TGTGCCAGTAGTATAGCTGCGGACAATGAACAGTTCTTC. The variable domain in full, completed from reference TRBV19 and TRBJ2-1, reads DGGITQSPKYLFRKEGQNVTLSCEQNLNHDAMYWYRQDPGQGLRLIYYSQIVNDFQKGDIAEGYSVSREKKESFPLTVTSAQKNPTAFYLCASSIAADNEQFFGPGTRLTVL.

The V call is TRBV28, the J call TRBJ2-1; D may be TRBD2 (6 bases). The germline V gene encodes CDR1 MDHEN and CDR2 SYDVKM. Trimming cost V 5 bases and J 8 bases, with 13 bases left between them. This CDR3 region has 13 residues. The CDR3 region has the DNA TGTGCCAGCAGTAAGCGACTAGTAGATGAGCAGTTCTTC. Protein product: CASSKRLVDEQFF.

The CDR3 DNA follows: TGTGCCAGCAGTGACCTGGGACTAGCGGGGAGCCACCGGGAGCTGTTTTTT. This translates into CASSDLGLAGSHRELFF. The chain is built from TRBV25-1 and TRBJ2-2; 13 positions match TRBD2. The V gene end was trimmed by 3 bases and the J gene end by 9 bases; junction bases not matched to a gene: 10. This CDR3 region has 17 residues. CDR1 and CDR2 from the germline V gene are MGHDK and SYGVNS.

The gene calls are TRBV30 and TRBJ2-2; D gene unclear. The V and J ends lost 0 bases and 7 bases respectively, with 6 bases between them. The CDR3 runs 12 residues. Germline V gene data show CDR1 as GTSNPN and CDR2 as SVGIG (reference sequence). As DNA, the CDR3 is TGTGCCTGGAGTGTACCGGGCGGGGAGCTGTTTTTT. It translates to CAWSVPGGELFF. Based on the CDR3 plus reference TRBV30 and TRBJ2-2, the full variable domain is SQTIHQWPATLVQPVGSPLSLECTVEGTSNPNLYWYRQAAGRGLQLLFYSVGIGQISSEVPQNLSASRPQDRQFILSSKKLLLSDSGFYLCAWSVPGGELFFGEGSRLTVL.

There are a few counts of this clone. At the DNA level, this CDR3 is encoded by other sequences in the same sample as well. CDR3 in amino acids: CASSQAGYEQYF. CDR3 nucleotides: TGTGCCAGCAGCCAAGCGGGTTACGAGCAGTACTTC. V gene TRBV4-2 combines with J gene TRBJ2-7; D not resolved. This CDR3 contains 12 residues. The germline V gene encodes CDR1 LGHNA and CDR2 YNFKEQ. Trimming removed 1 base at V and 4 bases at J, with 5 bases between.

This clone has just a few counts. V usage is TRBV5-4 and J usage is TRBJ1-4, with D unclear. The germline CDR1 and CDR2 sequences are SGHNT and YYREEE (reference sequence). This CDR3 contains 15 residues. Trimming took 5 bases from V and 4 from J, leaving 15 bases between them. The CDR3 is CASRQSTGYNEKLFF. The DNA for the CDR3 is TGTGCCAGCAGACAATCTACTGGATATAATGAAAAACTGTTTTTT.

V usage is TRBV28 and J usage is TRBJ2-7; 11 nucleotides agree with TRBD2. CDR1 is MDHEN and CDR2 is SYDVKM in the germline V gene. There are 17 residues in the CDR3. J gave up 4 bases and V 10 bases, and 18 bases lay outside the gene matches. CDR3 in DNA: TGTGCCACTACCTTGGCCGGGACTAGCGGAGTTATGTACGAGCAGTACTTC. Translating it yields CATTLAGTSGVMYEQYF.

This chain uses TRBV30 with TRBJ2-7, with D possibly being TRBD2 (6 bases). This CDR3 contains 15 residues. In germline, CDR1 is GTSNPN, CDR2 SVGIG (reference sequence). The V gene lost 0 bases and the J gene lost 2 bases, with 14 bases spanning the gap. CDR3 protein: CAWSVFRPGAYEQYF. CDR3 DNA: TGTGCCTGGAGTGTGTTTCGGCCGGGGGCCTACGAGCAGTACTTC.

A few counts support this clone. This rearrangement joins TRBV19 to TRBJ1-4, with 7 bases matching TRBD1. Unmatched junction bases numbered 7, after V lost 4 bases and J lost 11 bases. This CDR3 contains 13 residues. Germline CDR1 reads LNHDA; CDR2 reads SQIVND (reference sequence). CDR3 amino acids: CASSTRDSGKLFF. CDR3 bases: TGTGCCAGTAGTACCCGGGACAGTGGGAAACTGTTTTTT. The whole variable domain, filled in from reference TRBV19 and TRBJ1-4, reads DGGITQSPKYLFRKEGQNVTLSCEQNLNHDAMYWYRQDPGQGLRLIYYSQIVNDFQKGDIAEGYSVSREKKESFPLTVTSAQKNPTAFYLCASSTRDSGKLFFGSGTQLSVL.

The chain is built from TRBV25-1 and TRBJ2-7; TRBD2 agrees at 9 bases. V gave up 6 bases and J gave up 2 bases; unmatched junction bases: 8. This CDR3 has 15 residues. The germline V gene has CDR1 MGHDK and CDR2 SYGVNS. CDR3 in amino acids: CASSKTLAGPYEQYF. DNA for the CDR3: TGTGCCAGCAGCAAAACACTAGCGGGCCCCTACGAGCAGTACTTC.

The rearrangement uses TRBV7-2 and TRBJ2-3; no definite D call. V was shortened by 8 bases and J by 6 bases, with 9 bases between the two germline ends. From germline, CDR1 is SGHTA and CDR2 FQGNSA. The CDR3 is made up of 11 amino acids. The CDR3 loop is CASRRADTQYF. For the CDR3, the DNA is TGTGCCAGCCGCCGTGCCGATACGCAGTATTTT.

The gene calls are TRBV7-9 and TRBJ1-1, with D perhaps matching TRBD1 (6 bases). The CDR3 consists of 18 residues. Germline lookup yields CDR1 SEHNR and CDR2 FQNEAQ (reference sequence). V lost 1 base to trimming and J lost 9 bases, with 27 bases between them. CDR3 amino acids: CASSLESWPYRAKSKAFF. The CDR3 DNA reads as TGTGCCAGCAGCTTAGAGTCGTGGCCTTACAGGGCGAAATCTAAAGCTTTCTTT.

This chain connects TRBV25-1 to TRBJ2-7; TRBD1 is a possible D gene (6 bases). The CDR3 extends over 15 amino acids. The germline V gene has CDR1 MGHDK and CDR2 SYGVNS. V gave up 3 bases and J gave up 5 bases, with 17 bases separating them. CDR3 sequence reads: CASSDVGHPGNEQYF. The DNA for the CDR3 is TGTGCCAGCAGTGATGTGGGACACCCAGGGAACGAGCAGTACTTC.

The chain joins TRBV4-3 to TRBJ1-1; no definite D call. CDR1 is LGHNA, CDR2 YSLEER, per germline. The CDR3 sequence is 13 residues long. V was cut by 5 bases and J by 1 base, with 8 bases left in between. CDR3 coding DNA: TGCGCCAGCAGCGCTCGCGAGAACACTGAAGCTTTCTTT. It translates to CASSARENTEAFF.

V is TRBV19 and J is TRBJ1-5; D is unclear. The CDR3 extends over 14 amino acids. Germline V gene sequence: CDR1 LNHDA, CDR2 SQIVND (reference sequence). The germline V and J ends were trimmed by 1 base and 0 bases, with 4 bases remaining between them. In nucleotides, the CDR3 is TGTGCCAGTAGTATAGGCAGTAGCAATCAGCCCCAGCATTTT. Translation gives CASSIGSSNQPQHF. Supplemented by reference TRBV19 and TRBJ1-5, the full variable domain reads DGGITQSPKYLFRKEGQNVTLSCEQNLNHDAMYWYRQDPGQGLRLIYYSQIVNDFQKGDIAEGYSVSREKKESFPLTVTSAQKNPTAFYLCASSIGSSNQPQHFGDGTRLSIL.

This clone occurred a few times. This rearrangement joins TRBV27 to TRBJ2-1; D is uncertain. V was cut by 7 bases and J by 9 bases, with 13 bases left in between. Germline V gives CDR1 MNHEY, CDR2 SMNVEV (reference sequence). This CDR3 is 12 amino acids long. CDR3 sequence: CASTDLVGEQFF. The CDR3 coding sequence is TGTGCCAGCACCGATCTTGTAGGTGAGCAGTTCTTC.

This CDR3 reads CASSLQPGWDEQFF. The CDR3 bases are TGCGCCAGCAGCTTGCAGCCGGGGTGGGATGAGCAGTTCTTC. This chain uses TRBV5-1 with TRBJ2-1; D perhaps matches TRBD2 (5 bases). V was trimmed by 1 base and J by 8 bases, leaving 13 bases between them. The CDR3 is 14 amino acids. CDR1 and CDR2 from the germline V gene are SGHRS and YFSETQ.

The CDR3 region is CASSLNANEQFF. The DNA of the CDR3 is TGTGCCAGCAGCTTAAATGCCAATGAGCAGTTCTTC. This chain joins TRBV7-3 and TRBJ2-1, with unresolved D. Between the trimmed V and J ends, which lost 1 base and 6 bases, there was a span of 4 bases. Germline CDR1 reads SGHTA; CDR2 reads FQGTGA. This CDR3 is 12 amino acids long. The variable domain in full, completed from reference TRBV7-3 and TRBJ2-1, reads GAGVSQTPSNKVTEKGKYVELRCDPISGHTALYWYRQSLGQGPEFLIYFQGTGAADDSGLPNDRFFAVRPEGSVSTLKIQRTERGDSAVYLCASSLNANEQFFGPGTRLTVL.

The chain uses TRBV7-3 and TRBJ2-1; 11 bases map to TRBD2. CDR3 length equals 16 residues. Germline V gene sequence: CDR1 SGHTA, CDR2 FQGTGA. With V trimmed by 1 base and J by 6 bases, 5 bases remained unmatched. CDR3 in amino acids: CASSLIPSGRSNEQFF. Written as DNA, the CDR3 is TGTGCCAGCAGCTTAATTCCTAGCGGGAGGAGCAATGAGCAGTTCTTC. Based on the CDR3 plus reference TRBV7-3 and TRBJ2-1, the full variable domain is GAGVSQTPSNKVTEKGKYVELRCDPISGHTALYWYRQSLGQGPEFLIYFQGTGAADDSGLPNDRFFAVRPEGSVSTLKIQRTERGDSAVYLCASSLIPSGRSNEQFFGPGTRLTVL.

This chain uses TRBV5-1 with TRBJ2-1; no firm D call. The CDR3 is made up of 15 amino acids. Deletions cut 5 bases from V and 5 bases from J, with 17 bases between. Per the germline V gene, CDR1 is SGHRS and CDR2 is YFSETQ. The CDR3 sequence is CASSRSQHGNNEQFF. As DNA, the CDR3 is TGCGCCAGCAGTAGGTCGCAACACGGAAACAATGAGCAGTTCTTC.

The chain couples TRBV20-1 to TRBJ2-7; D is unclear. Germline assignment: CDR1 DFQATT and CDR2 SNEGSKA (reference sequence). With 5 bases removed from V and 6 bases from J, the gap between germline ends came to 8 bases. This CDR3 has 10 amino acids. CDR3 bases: TGCAGTGCTTCTATGGGCGAGCAGTACTTC. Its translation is CSASMGEQYF.

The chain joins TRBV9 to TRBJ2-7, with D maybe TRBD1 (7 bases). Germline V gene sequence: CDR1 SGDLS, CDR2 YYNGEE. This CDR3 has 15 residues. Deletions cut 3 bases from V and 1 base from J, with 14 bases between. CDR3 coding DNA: TGTGCCAGCAGCGAAAGGGCAGGGGGGTCCTACGAGCAGTACTTC. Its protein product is CASSERAGGSYEQYF. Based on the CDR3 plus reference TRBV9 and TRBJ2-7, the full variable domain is DSGVTQTPKHLITATGQRVTLRCSPRSGDLSVYWYQQSLDQGLQFLIQYYNGEERAKGNILERFSAQQFPDLHSELNLSSLELGDSALYFCASSERAGGSYEQYFGPGTRLTVT.

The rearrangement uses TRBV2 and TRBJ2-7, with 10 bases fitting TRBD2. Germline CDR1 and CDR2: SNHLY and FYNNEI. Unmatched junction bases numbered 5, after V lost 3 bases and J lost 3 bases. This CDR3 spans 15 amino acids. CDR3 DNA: TGTGCCAGCAGTGACTCGTCTAGCGGGAGCTACGAGCAGTACTTC. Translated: CASSDSSSGSYEQYF.

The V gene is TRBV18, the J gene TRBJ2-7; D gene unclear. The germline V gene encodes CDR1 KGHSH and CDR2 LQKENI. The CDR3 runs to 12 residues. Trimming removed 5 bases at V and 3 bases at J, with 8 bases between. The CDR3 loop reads CASSSTNYEQYF. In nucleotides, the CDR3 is TGTGCCAGCTCATCAACGAACTACGAGCAGTACTTC.

The CDR3 region is CSVGQGLTGGYTF. The CDR3 DNA follows: TGCAGCGTTGGTCAGGGGCTCACGGGTGGCTACACCTTC. This chain connects TRBV29-1 to TRBJ1-2; D possibly corresponds to TRBD1 (6 bases). This CDR3 contains 13 residues. The V and J ends lost 4 bases and 7 bases respectively, with 16 bases between them. Germline CDR1 and CDR2: SQVTM and ANQGSEA.

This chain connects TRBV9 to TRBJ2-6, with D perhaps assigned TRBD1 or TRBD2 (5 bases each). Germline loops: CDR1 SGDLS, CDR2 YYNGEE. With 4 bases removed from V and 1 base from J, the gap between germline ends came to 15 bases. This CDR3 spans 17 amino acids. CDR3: CASSTGTGGSGANVLTF. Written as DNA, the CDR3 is TGTGCCAGCAGCACCGGGACGGGCGGATCTGGGGCCAACGTCCTGACTTTC.

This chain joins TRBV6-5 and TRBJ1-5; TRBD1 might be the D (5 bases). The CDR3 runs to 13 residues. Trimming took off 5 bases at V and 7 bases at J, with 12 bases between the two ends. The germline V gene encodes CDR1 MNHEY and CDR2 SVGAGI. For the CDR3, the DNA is TGTGCCAGCAGTCGGGCGGAGGGGCAGCCCCAGCATTTT. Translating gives CASSRAEGQPQHF.